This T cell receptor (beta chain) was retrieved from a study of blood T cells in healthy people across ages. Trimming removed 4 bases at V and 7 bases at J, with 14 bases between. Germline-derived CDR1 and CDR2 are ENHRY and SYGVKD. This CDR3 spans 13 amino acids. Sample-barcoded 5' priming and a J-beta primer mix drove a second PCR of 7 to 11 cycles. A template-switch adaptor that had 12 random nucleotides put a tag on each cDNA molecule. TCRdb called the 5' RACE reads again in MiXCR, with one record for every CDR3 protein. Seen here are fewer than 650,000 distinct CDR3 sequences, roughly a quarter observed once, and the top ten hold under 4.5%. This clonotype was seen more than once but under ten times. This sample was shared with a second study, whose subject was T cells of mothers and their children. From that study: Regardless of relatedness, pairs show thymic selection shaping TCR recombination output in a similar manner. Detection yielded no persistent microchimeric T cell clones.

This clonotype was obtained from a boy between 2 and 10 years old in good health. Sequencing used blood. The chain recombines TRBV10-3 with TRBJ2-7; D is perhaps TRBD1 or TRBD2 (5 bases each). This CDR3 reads CAISGGTPPEQYF. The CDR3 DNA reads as TGTGCCATCAGTGGGGGGACCCCTCCGGAGCAGTACTTC.